Presented here are 9 T cell receptor beta chains from one specimen sequenced in a study of OX40 agonist ivuxolimab in advanced cancers. Here immunoSEQ multiplex PCR was the method, and the copy in TCRdb shows in-frame clones only, minus some. The sample has roughly 72,000 clones; 89% are singletons. The sample here was CD4+ or CD8+ T cells sorted from blood, taken in a trial of the OX40 agonist ivuxolimab. The origin of the receptors is an adult with an advanced solid tumor such as melanoma, head and neck, liver or kidney cancer.

Comments on this clone: At the DNA level, this CDR3 is encoded by other sequences in the same sample as well. The rearrangement links TRBV5-1 to TRBJ2-5, with unresolved D. The CDR3 sequence is 11 residues long. The V and J ends lost 0 bases and 3 bases respectively, with 0 bases between them. Germline V CDR1 and CDR2: SGHRS, YFSETQ. This CDR3 reads CASSLEETQYF. The DNA of the CDR3 is TGCGCCAGCAGCTTGGAAGAGACCCAGTACTTC.

This chain joins TRBV7-2 and TRBJ2-5; 9 nucleotides line up with TRBD1. Germline-derived CDR1 and CDR2 are SGHTA and FQGNSA. V lost 5 bases, J lost 5 bases, and 9 bases stayed unmatched. There are 15 residues in the CDR3. CDR3 in amino acids: CASSNYRGLRETQYF. The CDR3 DNA reads TGTGCCAGCAGCAATTACAGGGGGCTCCGGGAGACCCAGTACTTC. The whole variable domain, remainder taken from reference TRBV7-2 and TRBJ2-5, is GAGVSQSPSNKVTEKGKDVELRCDPISGHTALYWYRQSLGQGLEFLIYFQGNSAPDKSGLPSDRFSAERTGGSVSTLTIQRTQQEDSAVYLCASSNYRGLRETQYFGPGTRLLVL.

This clone was seen a handful of times. The rearrangement links TRBV20-1 to TRBJ2-3; D gene unclear. The CDR3 has 11 amino acids. CDR1 and CDR2 from the germline V gene are DFQATT and SNEGSKA (reference sequence). V was trimmed by 6 bases and J by 6 bases, leaving 10 bases between them. The CDR3 region has the DNA TGCAGTGCGTTACGAATTGATACGCAGTATTTT. Translation: CSALRIDTQYF.

This sequence joins TRBV2 and TRBJ2-3, with D unresolved. The CDR3 length is 13 residues. V was shortened by 3 bases and J by 11 bases, with 15 bases between the two germline ends. Per germline, CDR1 SNHLY and CDR2 FYNNEI. In DNA form, the CDR3 reads TGTGCCAGCAGTGATCGGCAGTTTGACAAGCAGTATTTT. Protein product: CASSDRQFDKQYF.

This clone was detected only once. The chain links TRBV19 to TRBJ1-5, with TRBD1 matching over 7 bases. Germline V gene sequence: CDR1 LNHDA, CDR2 SQIVND (reference sequence). This CDR3 comprises 14 residues. The trim removed 5 bases at V and 7 bases at J, leaving 8 bases unmatched. In DNA, the CDR3 is TGTGCCAGTAGTCTTAGACAGGGTGACCAGCCCCAGCATTTT. Amino acids: CASSLRQGDQPQHF.

The chain is built from TRBV18 and TRBJ1-1; D unclear. The CDR3 sequence is 15 residues long. Trimming took off 3 bases at V and 1 base at J, with 12 bases between the two ends. Germline CDR1 reads KGHSH; CDR2 reads LQKENI. The CDR3 is CASSPRRAPNTEAFF. The CDR3, as DNA: TGTGCCAGCTCACCCCGAAGAGCCCCGAACACTGAAGCTTTCTTT.

This chain links TRBV6-1 with TRBJ1-5, with D tentatively TRBD1 (5 bases). With 5 bases removed from V and 4 bases from J, the gap between germline ends came to 9 bases. The germline gives CDR1 MNHNS, CDR2 SASEGT. The CDR3 consists of 13 residues. The CDR3 DNA reads as TGTGCCAGCAGTTTTGGGGCTAATCAGCCCCAGCATTTT. Translating gives CASSFGANQPQHF.

This chain uses TRBV11-3 with TRBJ1-3, with D uncertain. V was cut by 5 bases and J by 3 bases, with 8 bases left in between. The CDR3 runs to 13 residues. CDR1 SGHNT and CDR2 YENEEA come from the germline V gene. DNA of the CDR3: TGTGCCAGCAGCCAAGACTTTGGAAACACCATATATTTT. Translation: CASSQDFGNTIYF.

V usage is TRBV6-5 and J usage is TRBJ1-1; 11 bases match TRBD1. Per germline, CDR1 MNHEY and CDR2 SVGAGI. The CDR3 loop spans 14 amino acids. V was clipped by 6 bases and J by 5 bases; unmatched bases: 5. DNA for the CDR3: TGTGCCAGCAGCCCGGACAGGGGGCGTACTGAAGCTTTCTTT. It encodes CASSPDRGRTEAFF.